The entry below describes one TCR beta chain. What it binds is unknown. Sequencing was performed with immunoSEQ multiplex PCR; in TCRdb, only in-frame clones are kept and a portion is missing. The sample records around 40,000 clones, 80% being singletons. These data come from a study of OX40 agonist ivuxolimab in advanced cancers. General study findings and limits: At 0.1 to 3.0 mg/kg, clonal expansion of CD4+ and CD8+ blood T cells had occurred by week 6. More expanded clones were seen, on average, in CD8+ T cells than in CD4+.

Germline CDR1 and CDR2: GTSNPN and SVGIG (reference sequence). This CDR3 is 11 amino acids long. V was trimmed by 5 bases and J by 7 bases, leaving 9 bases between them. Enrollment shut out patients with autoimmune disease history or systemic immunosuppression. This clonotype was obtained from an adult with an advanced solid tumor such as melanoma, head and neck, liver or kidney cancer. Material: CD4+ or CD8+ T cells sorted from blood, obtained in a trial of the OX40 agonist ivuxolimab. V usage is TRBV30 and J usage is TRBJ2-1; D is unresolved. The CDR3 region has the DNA TGTGCCTGGTCTCGGCAGAATGAGCAGTTCTTC. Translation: CAWSRQNEQFF.